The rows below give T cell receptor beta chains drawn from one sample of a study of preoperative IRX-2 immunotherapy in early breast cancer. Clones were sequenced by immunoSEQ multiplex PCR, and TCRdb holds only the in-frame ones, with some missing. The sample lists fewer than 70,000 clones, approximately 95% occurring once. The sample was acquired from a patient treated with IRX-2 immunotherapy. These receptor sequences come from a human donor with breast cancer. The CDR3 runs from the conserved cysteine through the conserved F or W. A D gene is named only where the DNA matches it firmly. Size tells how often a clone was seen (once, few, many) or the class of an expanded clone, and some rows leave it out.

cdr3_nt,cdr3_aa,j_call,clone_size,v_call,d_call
TGTGCTGGGGGACAGGGGAATGAAAAACTGTTTTTT,CAGGQGNEKLFF,TRBJ1-4,.,TRBV28,TRBD1
TGTGCCACCAGCAGAGATTTAGGCACAGATACGCAGTATTTT,CATSRDLGTDTQYF,TRBJ2-3,.,TRBV15,.
TGCGCCAGCAGCCAAGGCCCAGGGGCAGGCGAGCAGTACTTC,CASSQGPGAGEQYF,TRBJ2-7,.,TRBV4-3,.
TGTGCCAGCAGTTTATTGGATAGCCTCAATGAGCAGTTCTTC,CASSLLDSLNEQFF,TRBJ2-1,.,TRBV28,.
TGTGCCAGCAGTTCTACAGGGGGCCCAAAAAAAGGATACGAGCAGTACTTC,CASSSTGGPKKGYEQYF,TRBJ2-7,.,TRBV13,TRBD1
TGTGCCAGCAGCCCGTCCGGGGCTAACTATGGCTACACCTTC,CASSPSGANYGYTF,TRBJ1-2,.,TRBV7-2,.
TGTGCCAGCAGTACCCACAGCAGGGGAGAGGACTATGGCTACACCTTC,CASSTHSRGEDYGYTF,TRBJ1-2,.,TRBV28,.
TGTGCCAGCAGTAAGCGACAGGTAACGCGGGAGCAGTACTTC,CASSKRQVTREQYF,TRBJ2-7,.,TRBV6-5,.
TGTGCCAGCGGGAGGCCATACAATGAGCAGTTCTTC,CASGRPYNEQFF,TRBJ2-1,.,TRBV28,.
TGTGCCAGTAGGACAGTGAACACTGAAGCTTTCTTT,CASRTVNTEAFF,TRBJ1-1,.,TRBV6-4,.
TGCAGCGTTGTGCCGGACACTGGTGGCTACACCTTC,CSVVPDTGGYTF,TRBJ1-2,.,TRBV29-1,.
TGTGCCAGCAGCCTGGCCGGGACAGGGAGCCACGAGCAGTACTTC,CASSLAGTGSHEQYF,TRBJ2-7,.,TRBV7-2,TRBD1
TGTGCCAGCAGCTTAGTGATAGCGGGAGTCCTCTTTGATACGCAGTATTTT,CASSLVIAGVLFDTQYF,TRBJ2-3,.,TRBV7-2,TRBD2
TGTGCCAGCAGTCCCTACACTGGGCGGGTCACTGAAGCTTTCTTT,CASSPYTGRVTEAFF,TRBJ1-1,once,TRBV28,.
TGTGCCAGTAGTACTCAGGGGGCTAGTTACAATGAGCAGTTCTTC,CASSTQGASYNEQFF,TRBJ2-1,.,TRBV19,TRBD1
TGTGCCAGCAGCTACCTAGCGGGAGCGGTCTACAATGAGCAGTTCTTC,CASSYLAGAVYNEQFF,TRBJ2-1,.,TRBV7-6,TRBD2
TGTGCCAGCAGCTTAGCTTCACCCATATCCTACGAGCAGTACTTC,CASSLASPISYEQYF,TRBJ2-7,.,TRBV7-8,.
TGTGCCAGCAGCTTAGTAAGGGGCGCAGGAACCGGGGAGCTGTTTTTT,CASSLVRGAGTGELFF,TRBJ2-2,.,TRBV7-2,.
TGTGCCAGCAGTCTAGAGGGCAGGCCTAATGAAAAACTGTTTTTT,CASSLEGRPNEKLFF,TRBJ1-4,.,TRBV6-1,.
TGTGCCAGCAGCTTTACAGGGGGCATCGCTGAAGCTTTCTTT,CASSFTGGIAEAFF,TRBJ1-1,.,TRBV11-2,TRBD1
TGCGCCAGCAGTGAATCGGGTACTGAGCAGTTCTTC,CASSESGTEQFF,TRBJ2-1,.,TRBV10-2,.
TGTGCCAGCCAGGGACTTCTACCCTACGAGCAGTACTTC,CASQGLLPYEQYF,TRBJ2-7,.,TRBV6-1,.
TGTGCCAGCAGCTTAGGAGGCGGACAAGAGACCCAGTACTTC,CASSLGGGQETQYF,TRBJ2-5,once,TRBV7-9,.
TGTGCCAGCAGTTCGACAGTGCCCTACGAGCAGTACTTC,CASSSTVPYEQYF,TRBJ2-7,.,TRBV27,.
TGTGCCATCAGTCCTCACTGGGGGGAGAGAAGGACGAACACCGGGGAGCTGTTTTTT,CAISPHWGERRTNTGELFF,TRBJ2-2,.,TRBV10-3,.
TGCGCCAGCAGCTTGCGGGAGGGGGCCTACAATGAGCAGTTCTTC,CASSLREGAYNEQFF,TRBJ2-1,.,TRBV5-1,TRBD2
TGCAGTGCGGGACAGTCCGATACGCAGTATTTT,CSAGQSDTQYF,TRBJ2-3,.,TRBV20-1,TRBD1